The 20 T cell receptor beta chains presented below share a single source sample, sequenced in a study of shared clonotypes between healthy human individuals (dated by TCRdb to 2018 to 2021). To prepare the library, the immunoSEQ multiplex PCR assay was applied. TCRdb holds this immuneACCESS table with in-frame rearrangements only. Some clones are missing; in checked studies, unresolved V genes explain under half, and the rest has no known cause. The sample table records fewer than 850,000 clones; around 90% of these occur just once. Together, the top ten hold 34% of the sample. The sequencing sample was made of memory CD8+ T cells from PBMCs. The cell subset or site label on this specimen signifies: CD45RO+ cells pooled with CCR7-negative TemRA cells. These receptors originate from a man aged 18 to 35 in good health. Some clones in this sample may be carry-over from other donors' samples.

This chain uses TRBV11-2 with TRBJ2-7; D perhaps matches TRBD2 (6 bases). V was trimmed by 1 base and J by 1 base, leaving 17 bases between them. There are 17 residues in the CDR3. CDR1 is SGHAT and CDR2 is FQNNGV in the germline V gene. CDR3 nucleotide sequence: TGTGCCAGCAGCTTAGGTAGGCGGGGAAGAGCGTCCTACGAGCAGTACTTC. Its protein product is CASSLGRRGRASYEQYF.

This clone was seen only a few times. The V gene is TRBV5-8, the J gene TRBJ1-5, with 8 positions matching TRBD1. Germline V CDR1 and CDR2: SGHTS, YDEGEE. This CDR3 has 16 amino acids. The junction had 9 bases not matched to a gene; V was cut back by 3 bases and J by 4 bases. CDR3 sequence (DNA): TGTGCCAGCAGCTGGACAGGGTTCAGGAGGAATCAGCCCCAGCATTTT. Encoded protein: CASSWTGFRRNQPQHF.

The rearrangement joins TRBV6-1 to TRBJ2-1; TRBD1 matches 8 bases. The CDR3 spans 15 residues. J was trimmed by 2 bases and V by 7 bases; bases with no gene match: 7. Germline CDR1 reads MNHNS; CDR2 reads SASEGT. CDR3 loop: CASTETGATYNEQFF. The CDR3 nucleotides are TGTGCCAGCACCGAGACAGGGGCGACCTACAATGAGCAGTTCTTC.

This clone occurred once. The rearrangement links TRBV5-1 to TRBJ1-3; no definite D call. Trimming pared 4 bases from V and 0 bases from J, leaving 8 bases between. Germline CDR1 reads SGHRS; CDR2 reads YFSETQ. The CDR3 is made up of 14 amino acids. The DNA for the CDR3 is TGCGCCAGCAGCATCAGGAGCTCTGGAAACACCATATATTTT. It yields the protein CASSIRSSGNTIYF.

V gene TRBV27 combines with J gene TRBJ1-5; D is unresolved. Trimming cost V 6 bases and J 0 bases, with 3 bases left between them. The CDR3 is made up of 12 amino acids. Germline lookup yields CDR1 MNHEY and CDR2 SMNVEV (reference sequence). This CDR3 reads CASSNSNQPQHF. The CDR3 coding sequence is TGTGCCAGCAGCAATAGCAATCAGCCCCAGCATTTT.

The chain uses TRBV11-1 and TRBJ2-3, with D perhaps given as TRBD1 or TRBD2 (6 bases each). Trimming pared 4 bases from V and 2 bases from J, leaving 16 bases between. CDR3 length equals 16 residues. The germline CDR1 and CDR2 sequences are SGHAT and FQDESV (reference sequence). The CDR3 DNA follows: TGTGCCAGCAGCTCCCGGAGGGGGGCAATCACAGATACGCAGTATTTT. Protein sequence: CASSSRRGAITDTQYF.

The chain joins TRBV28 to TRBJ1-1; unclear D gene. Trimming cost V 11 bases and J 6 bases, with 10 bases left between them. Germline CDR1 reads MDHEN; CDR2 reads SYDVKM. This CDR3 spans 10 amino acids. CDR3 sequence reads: CARRDPEAFF. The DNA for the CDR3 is TGTGCCCGCCGGGATCCTGAAGCTTTCTTT. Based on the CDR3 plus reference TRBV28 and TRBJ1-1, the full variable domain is DVKVTQSSRYLVKRTGEKVFLECVQDMDHENMFWYRQDPGLGLRLIYFSYDVKMKEKGDIPEGYSVSREKKERFSLILESASTNQTSMYLCARRDPEAFFGQGTRLTVV.

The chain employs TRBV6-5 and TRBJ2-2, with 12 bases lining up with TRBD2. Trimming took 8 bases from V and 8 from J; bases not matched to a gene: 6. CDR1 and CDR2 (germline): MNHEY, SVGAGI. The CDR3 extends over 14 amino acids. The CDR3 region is CASFPLAGGGELFF. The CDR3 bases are TGTGCCAGCTTCCCTCTAGCGGGAGGGGGGGAGCTGTTTTTT.

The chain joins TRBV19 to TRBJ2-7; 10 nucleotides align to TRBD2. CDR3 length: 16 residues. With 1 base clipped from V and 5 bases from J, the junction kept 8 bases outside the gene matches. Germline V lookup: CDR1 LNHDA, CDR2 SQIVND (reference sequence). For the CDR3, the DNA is TGTGCCAGTAGTATAGCCCAAGCGGGAGGGCTCCACGAGCAGTACTTC. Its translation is CASSIAQAGGLHEQYF. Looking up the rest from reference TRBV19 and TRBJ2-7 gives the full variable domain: DGGITQSPKYLFRKEGQNVTLSCEQNLNHDAMYWYRQDPGQGLRLIYYSQIVNDFQKGDIAEGYSVSREKKESFPLTVTSAQKNPTAFYLCASSIAQAGGLHEQYFGPGTRLTVT.

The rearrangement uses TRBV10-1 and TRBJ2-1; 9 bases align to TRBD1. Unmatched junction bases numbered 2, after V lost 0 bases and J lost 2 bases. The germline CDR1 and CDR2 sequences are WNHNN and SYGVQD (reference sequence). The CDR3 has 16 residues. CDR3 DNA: TGCGCCAGCAGTGAGTCGAACAGGGGGCCCTACAATGAGCAGTTCTTC. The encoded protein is CASSESNRGPYNEQFF.

The CDR3 protein is CASSLVGAEAGTDTQYF. In DNA form, the CDR3 reads TGTGCCAGCAGCTTAGTCGGGGCAGAGGCGGGAACAGATACGCAGTATTTT. The chain recombines TRBV7-2 with TRBJ2-3, with D perhaps TRBD2 (6 bases). Germline V gene sequence: CDR1 SGHTA, CDR2 FQGNSA. Trimming removed 1 base at V and 3 bases at J, with 17 bases between. The CDR3 contains 17 residues.

CDR3 sequence (DNA): TGTGCCAGCAGCGTAGATACAGCCGTCCGAGCTAACTATGGCTACACCTTC. Translating it yields CASSVDTAVRANYGYTF. The J gene is TRBJ1-2, the V gene TRBV9; no clear D gene. The CDR3 is made up of 17 amino acids. The V end was cut by 0 bases, the J end by 0 bases, with 15 bases between. Germline V CDR1 and CDR2: SGDLS, YYNGEE.

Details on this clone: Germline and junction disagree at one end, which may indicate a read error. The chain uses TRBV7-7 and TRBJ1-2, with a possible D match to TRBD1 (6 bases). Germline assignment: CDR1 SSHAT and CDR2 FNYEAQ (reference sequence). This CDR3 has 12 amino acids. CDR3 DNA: TGTGCCAGCAGCTTGGCAGGGGCGCTGGGGTGTTTC. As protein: CASSLAGALGCF.

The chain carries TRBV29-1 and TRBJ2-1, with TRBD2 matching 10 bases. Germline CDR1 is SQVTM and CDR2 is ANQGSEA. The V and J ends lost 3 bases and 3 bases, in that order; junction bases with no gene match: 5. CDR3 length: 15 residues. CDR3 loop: CSVDSGTSVYNEQFF. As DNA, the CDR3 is TGCAGCGTTGATTCCGGGACTAGCGTCTACAATGAGCAGTTCTTC.

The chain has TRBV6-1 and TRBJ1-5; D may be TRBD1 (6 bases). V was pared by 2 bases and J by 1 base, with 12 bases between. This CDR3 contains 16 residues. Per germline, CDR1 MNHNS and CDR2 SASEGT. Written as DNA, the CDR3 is TGTGCCAGCAGTGAAATCGGGGGCGCCAGCAATCAGCCCCAGCATTTT. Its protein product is CASSEIGGASNQPQHF.

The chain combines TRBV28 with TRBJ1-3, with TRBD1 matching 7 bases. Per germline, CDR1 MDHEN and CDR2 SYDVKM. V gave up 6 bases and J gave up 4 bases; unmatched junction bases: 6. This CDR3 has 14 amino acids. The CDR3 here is CASSPTGYGNTIYF. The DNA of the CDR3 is TGTGCCAGCAGCCCGACAGGGTACGGAAACACCATATATTTT.

This chain's CDR3 is CASSAPGSLYGYTF. Here the CDR3 DNA reads TGTGCCAGTAGTGCGCCCGGGAGTCTCTATGGCTACACCTTC. The chain is built from TRBV19 and TRBJ1-2; unclear D gene. V lost 5 bases, J lost 4 bases, and 14 bases lay in between. This CDR3 is 14 amino acids long. The germline V gene encodes CDR1 LNHDA and CDR2 SQIVND (reference sequence).

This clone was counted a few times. The CDR3 nucleotides read TGTGCCAGCAGCGGTAGCGGGGACCACACTGAAGCTTTCTTT. Translated, it gives CASSGSGDHTEAFF. The rearrangement links TRBV9 to TRBJ1-1; maybe TRBD1 (5 bases). The CDR3 runs 14 residues. V was shortened by 3 bases and J by 3 bases, with 12 bases between the two germline ends. Germline-derived CDR1 and CDR2 are SGDLS and YYNGEE.

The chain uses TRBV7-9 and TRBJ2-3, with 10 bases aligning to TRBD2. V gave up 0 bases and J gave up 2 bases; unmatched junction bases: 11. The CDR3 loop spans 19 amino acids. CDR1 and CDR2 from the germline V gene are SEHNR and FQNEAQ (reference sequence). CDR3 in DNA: TGTGCCAGCAGCTTAGCGCCGAGTAAGCGGGAGGGCTACACAGATACGCAGTATTTT. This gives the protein CASSLAPSKREGYTDTQYF.

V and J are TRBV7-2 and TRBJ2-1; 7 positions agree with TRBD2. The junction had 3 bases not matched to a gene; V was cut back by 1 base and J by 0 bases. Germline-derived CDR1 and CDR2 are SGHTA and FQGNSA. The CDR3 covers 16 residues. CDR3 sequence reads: CASSLGSGTSYNEQFF. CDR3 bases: TGTGCCAGCAGCTTAGGGAGCGGGACCTCCTACAATGAGCAGTTCTTC.